One TCR beta chain is described in this entry. Antigen unknown. The data were taken from a study of OX40 agonist ivuxolimab in advanced cancers. Study at large: Therapy given before enrollment (anti-PD-1, anti-PD-L1 or anti-CTLA-4) was allowed, and approximately 40% had some. Study-level points and caveats: Some of the lowest clonal expansion was seen in partial responders at 0.1-3.0 mg/kg. Among T cells, CD8+ cells averaged more expanded clones than CD4+ cells.

Patients had blood sampled at baseline and again on cycle 4 day 1 and cycle 7 day 1. The table came from immunoSEQ multiplex PCR; TCRdb's copy has only in-frame clones and leaves some out. The table lists around 61,000 clones, 80% to 95% of them singletons. V lost 4 bases and J 2 bases, leaving 9 bases between the germline ends. The CDR3 has 12 residues. CDR1 and CDR2 from the germline V gene are GTSNPN and SVGIG (reference sequence). This rearrangement joins TRBV30 to TRBJ2-7; maybe TRBD1 (6 bases). The source of this sequence is an adult with an advanced solid tumor such as melanoma, head and neck, liver or kidney cancer. The sequencing used CD4+ or CD8+ T cells sorted from blood, collected in a trial of the OX40 agonist ivuxolimab. The CDR3 is CAWTGEAYEQYF. Written as DNA, the CDR3 is TGTGCCTGGACAGGGGAAGCCTACGAGCAGTACTTC.